Below, 18 T cell receptor beta chains from the same sample are listed, as sequenced in a study of blood T cell repertoires in COVID-19. Assay: immunoSEQ multiplex PCR; the TCRdb copy retains only in-frame clones and omits some. Of roughly 250,000 clones listed, roughly 87% are singletons. Sequenced input: peripheral blood. The receptors here all came from a man aged 55-75 years who had recovered from COVID-19.

V and J are TRBV5-1 and TRBJ2-7, with 10 positions matching TRBD1. The ends lost 0 bases at V and 5 bases at J; junction bases unmatched: 8. There are 16 residues in the CDR3. The germline CDR1 and CDR2 sequences are SGHRS and YFSETQ. The CDR3 nucleotides read TGCGCCAGCAGCTTGGTTTGGGGACAGGGGTGGAACGAGCAGTACTTC. Its translation: CASSLVWGQGWNEQYF.

This chain uses TRBV27 with TRBJ1-2, with 7 bases that match TRBD1. Germline V lookup: CDR1 MNHEY, CDR2 SMNVEV (reference sequence). V gave up 4 bases and J gave up 4 bases; unmatched junction bases: 0. This CDR3 comprises 12 residues. The CDR3: CASSYRGYGYTF. The CDR3 DNA follows: TGTGCCAGCAGTTACAGGGGCTATGGCTACACCTTC.

Only one count was recorded for this clone. The CDR3 coding sequence is TGCGCCAGCAGCTTGAACCTACCGGGACTCTTCTACAATGAGCAGTTCTTC. This codes for CASSLNLPGLFYNEQFF. The gene calls are TRBV5-1 and TRBJ2-1, with TRBD2 as a possible D gene (6 bases). Per germline, CDR1 SGHRS and CDR2 YFSETQ. Trimming removed 1 base from V and 3 bases from J, with 17 bases in between. The CDR3 runs to 17 residues.

This chain links TRBV7-2 with TRBJ1-5; D unclear. Trimming took off 2 bases at V and 4 bases at J, with 12 bases between the two ends. Per the germline V gene, CDR1 is SGHTA and CDR2 is FQGNSA. The CDR3 loop spans 15 amino acids. The CDR3 nucleotides read TGTGCCAGCAGCTTAACAGTACGAGGGAATCAGCCCCAGCATTTT. This sequence encodes CASSLTVRGNQPQHF.

This chain links TRBV3-1 (or the pseudogene TRBV3-2) with TRBJ1-1; D is perhaps TRBD1 (6 bases). CDR3 size: 13 residues. V gave up 4 bases and J gave up 4 bases, with 10 bases separating them. CDR1 and CDR2 from the germline V gene are LGHDT and YNNKEL (reference sequence). CDR3 coding DNA: TGTGCCAGCAGCCTGGGAGGGGGCACTGAAGCTTTCTTT. Its protein product is CASSLGGGTEAFF.

The chain couples TRBV12-3 or TRBV12-4 to TRBJ1-1; TRBD1 aligns across 9 bases. V trimming: 6 bases; J trimming: 6 bases; junction bases outside the gene matches: 5. This CDR3 has 13 residues. The CDR3 here is CASSWTGASEAFF. The CDR3 DNA reads as TGTGCCAGCAGCTGGACAGGGGCCTCTGAAGCTTTCTTT.

The V gene is TRBV30, the J gene TRBJ1-1; D gene ambiguous. Germline V gene sequence: CDR1 GTSNPN, CDR2 SVGIG (reference sequence). Deletions cut 4 bases from V and 0 bases from J, with 3 bases between. This CDR3 region has 11 residues. The CDR3 bases are TGTGCCTGGATAGTGAACACTGAAGCTTTCTTT. It specifies CAWIVNTEAFF.

The rearrangement joins TRBV12-5 to TRBJ2-1; D remains ambiguous. Germline assignment: CDR1 LGHNT and CDR2 FRNRAP. This CDR3 is 13 amino acids long. The ends were cut back, 0 bases at V and 10 bases at J, with 10 bases in the middle. DNA for the CDR3: TGTGCTAGTGGTTTGGTAAGCGACGAGGAGCAGTTCTTC. Its translation is CASGLVSDEEQFF. Based on the CDR3 plus reference TRBV12-5 and TRBJ2-1, the full variable domain is DARVTQTPRHKVTEMGQEVTMRCQPILGHNTVFWYRQTMMQGLELLAYFRNRAPLDDSGMPKDRFSAEMPDATLATLKIQPSEPRDSAVYFCASGLVSDEEQFFGPGTRLTVL.

This chain connects TRBV6-1 to TRBJ2-3, with a possible D match to TRBD2 (5 bases). The CDR3 runs 16 residues. V was clipped by 0 bases and J by 3 bases, with 13 bases between them. CDR1 is MNHNS, CDR2 SASEGT, per germline. The CDR3 sequence: CASSEARGLGTDTQYF. For the CDR3, the DNA is TGTGCCAGCAGTGAAGCGAGAGGGCTTGGAACAGATACGCAGTATTTT.

The rearrangement uses TRBV19 and TRBJ2-3; 13 nucleotides align to TRBD2. CDR3 length equals 17 residues. In germline, CDR1 is LNHDA, CDR2 SQIVND (reference sequence). J gave up 5 bases and V 5 bases, and 10 bases lay outside the gene matches. The CDR3 DNA reads TGTGCCAGTAGTGCGAAACTAGCGGGGGGGCGTGGAGATACGCAGTATTTT. This codes for CASSAKLAGGRGDTQYF.

V is TRBV7-2 and J is TRBJ1-4; D ambiguous. The germline gives CDR1 SGHTA, CDR2 FQGNSA. There are 12 residues in the CDR3. The V gene lost 5 bases and the J gene lost 8 bases, with 9 bases spanning the gap. CDR3 sequence (DNA): TGTGCCAGCAGCCCTTATGAGGAAAAACTGTTTTTT. Encoded protein: CASSPYEEKLFF.

The chain joins TRBV12-5 to TRBJ2-1; maybe TRBD1 (6 bases). Germline CDR1 is LGHNT and CDR2 is FRNRAP. The CDR3 totals 14 residues. Trimming pared 6 bases from V and 10 bases from J, leaving 19 bases between. The CDR3 protein is CASGRTVGGSEQFF. The CDR3 DNA follows: TGTGCTAGTGGCCGGACAGTTGGTGGCTCAGAGCAGTTCTTC.

This clone was detected only a few times. The chain recombines TRBV27 with TRBJ2-3, with D possibly being TRBD2 (5 bases). CDR3 length: 17 residues. V was cut by 6 bases and J by 0 bases, with 19 bases left in between. The germline CDR1 and CDR2 sequences are MNHEY and SMNVEV (reference sequence). CDR3 DNA: TGTGCCAGCAGACCGGGGATCTTATACACTAGCACAGATACGCAGTATTTT. It translates to CASRPGILYTSTDTQYF.

The chain combines TRBV30 with TRBJ1-1; 9 nucleotides agree with TRBD1. J gave up 6 bases and V 5 bases, and 7 bases lay outside the gene matches. The germline V gene has CDR1 GTSNPN and CDR2 SVGIG (reference sequence). The CDR3 runs 13 residues. CDR3 sequence reads: CAWRGGQGSEAFF. As DNA, the CDR3 is TGTGCCTGGCGGGGAGGACAGGGGTCTGAAGCTTTCTTT.

V is TRBV27 and J is TRBJ1-5, with no clear D. Per germline, CDR1 MNHEY and CDR2 SMNVEV (reference sequence). CDR3 length equals 15 residues. Trimming pared 3 bases from V and 4 bases from J, leaving 13 bases between. The CDR3 nucleotides are TGTGCCAGCAGTTTGGTCGGGTTCCGTAATCAGCCCCAGCATTTT. As protein: CASSLVGFRNQPQHF.

This rearrangement joins TRBV21-1 to TRBJ2-7; the DNA was not compared with TRBD1, the D call given in the table. TRBV21-1 is designated a pseudogene. CDR3 length: 15 amino acids. CDR3 protein: CASSTPWTGTYEQYV. CDR3 in DNA: TGTGCCAGCAGCACCCCCTGGACAGGGACCTACGAGCAGTACGTC.

The gene calls are TRBV6-1 and TRBJ1-2, with D hard to call. The germline CDR1 and CDR2 sequences are MNHNS and SASEGT. The CDR3 extends over 16 amino acids. V was pared by 1 base and J by 5 bases, with 17 bases between. The CDR3: CASSEGPRKPFYGYTF. The DNA for the CDR3 is TGTGCCAGCAGTGAAGGTCCGAGGAAACCGTTTTATGGCTACACCTTC.

V is TRBV21-1 and J is TRBJ1-1. TRBV21-1 is shown as a pseudogene. This CDR3 is 12 amino acids long. As DNA, the CDR3 is TGTGCCAGCAGTTTGAGAGGCCCTGAAGCTTTCTTT. It codes for CASSLRGPEAFF.